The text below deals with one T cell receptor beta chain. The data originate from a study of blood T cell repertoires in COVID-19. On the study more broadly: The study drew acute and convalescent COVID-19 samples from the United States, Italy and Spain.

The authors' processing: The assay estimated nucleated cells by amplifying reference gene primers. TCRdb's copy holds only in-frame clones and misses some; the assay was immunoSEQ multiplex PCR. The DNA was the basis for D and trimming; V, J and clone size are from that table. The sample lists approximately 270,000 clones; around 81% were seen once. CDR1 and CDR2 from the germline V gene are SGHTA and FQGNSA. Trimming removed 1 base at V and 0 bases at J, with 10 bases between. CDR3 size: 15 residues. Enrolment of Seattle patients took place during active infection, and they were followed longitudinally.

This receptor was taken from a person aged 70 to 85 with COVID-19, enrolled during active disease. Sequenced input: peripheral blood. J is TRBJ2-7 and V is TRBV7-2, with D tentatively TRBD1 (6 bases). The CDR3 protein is CASSLGYRASYEQYF. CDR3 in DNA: TGTGCCAGCAGCTTAGGATACAGGGCCTCCTACGAGCAGTACTTC.